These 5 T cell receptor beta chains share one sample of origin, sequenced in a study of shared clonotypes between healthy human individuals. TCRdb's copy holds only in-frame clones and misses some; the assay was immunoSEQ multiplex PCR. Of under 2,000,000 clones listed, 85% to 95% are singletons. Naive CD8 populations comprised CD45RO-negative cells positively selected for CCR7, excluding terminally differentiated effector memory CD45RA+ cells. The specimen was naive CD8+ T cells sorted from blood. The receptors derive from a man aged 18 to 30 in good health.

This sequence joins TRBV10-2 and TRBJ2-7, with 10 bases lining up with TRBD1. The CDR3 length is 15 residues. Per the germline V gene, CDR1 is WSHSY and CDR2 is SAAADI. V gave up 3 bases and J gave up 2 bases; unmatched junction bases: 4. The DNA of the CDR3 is TGCGCCAGCAGTGAAGGGACAGGGGCCCCCTACGAGCAGTACTTC. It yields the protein CASSEGTGAPYEQYF.

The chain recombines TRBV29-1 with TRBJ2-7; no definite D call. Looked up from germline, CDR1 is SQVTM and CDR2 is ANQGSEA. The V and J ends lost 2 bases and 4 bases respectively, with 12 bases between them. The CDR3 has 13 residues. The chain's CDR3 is CSVELEQSYEQYF. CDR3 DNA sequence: TGCAGCGTTGAACTGGAACAGTCTTACGAGCAGTACTTC.

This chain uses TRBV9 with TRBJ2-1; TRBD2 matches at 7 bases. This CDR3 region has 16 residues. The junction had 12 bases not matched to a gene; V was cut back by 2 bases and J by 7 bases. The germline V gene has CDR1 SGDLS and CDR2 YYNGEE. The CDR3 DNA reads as TGTGCCAGCAGCGTTTTGCCTGCTGGGGGGGTAAATGAGCAGTTCTTC. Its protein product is CASSVLPAGGVNEQFF.

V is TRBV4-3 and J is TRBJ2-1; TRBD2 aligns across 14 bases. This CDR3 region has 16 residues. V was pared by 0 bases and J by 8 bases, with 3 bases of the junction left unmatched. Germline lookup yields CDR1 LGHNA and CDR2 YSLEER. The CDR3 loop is CASSQDRLAGGDEQFF. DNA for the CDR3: TGCGCCAGCAGCCAAGATCGACTAGCGGGAGGGGATGAGCAGTTCTTC.

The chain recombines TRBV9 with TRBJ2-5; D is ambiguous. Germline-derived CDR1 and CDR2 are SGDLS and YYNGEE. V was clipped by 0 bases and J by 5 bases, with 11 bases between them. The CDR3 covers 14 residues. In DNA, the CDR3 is TGTGCCAGCAGCGTAGACGGCTTGGGGGAGACCCAGTACTTC. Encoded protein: CASSVDGLGETQYF.